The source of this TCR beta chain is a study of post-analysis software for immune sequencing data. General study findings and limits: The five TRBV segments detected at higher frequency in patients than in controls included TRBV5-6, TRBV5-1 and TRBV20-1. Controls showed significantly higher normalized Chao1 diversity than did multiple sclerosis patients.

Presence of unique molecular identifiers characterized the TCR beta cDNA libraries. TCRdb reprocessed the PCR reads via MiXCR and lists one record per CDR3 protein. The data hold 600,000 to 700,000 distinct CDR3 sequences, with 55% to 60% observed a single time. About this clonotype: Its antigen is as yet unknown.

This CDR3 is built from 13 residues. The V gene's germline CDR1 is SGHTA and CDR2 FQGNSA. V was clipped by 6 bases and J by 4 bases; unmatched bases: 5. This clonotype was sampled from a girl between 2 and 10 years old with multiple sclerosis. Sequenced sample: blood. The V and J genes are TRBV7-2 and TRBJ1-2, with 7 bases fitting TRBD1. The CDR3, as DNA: TGTGCCAGCAGACCGACAGGGACCTATGGCTACACCTTC. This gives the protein CASRPTGTYGYTF.